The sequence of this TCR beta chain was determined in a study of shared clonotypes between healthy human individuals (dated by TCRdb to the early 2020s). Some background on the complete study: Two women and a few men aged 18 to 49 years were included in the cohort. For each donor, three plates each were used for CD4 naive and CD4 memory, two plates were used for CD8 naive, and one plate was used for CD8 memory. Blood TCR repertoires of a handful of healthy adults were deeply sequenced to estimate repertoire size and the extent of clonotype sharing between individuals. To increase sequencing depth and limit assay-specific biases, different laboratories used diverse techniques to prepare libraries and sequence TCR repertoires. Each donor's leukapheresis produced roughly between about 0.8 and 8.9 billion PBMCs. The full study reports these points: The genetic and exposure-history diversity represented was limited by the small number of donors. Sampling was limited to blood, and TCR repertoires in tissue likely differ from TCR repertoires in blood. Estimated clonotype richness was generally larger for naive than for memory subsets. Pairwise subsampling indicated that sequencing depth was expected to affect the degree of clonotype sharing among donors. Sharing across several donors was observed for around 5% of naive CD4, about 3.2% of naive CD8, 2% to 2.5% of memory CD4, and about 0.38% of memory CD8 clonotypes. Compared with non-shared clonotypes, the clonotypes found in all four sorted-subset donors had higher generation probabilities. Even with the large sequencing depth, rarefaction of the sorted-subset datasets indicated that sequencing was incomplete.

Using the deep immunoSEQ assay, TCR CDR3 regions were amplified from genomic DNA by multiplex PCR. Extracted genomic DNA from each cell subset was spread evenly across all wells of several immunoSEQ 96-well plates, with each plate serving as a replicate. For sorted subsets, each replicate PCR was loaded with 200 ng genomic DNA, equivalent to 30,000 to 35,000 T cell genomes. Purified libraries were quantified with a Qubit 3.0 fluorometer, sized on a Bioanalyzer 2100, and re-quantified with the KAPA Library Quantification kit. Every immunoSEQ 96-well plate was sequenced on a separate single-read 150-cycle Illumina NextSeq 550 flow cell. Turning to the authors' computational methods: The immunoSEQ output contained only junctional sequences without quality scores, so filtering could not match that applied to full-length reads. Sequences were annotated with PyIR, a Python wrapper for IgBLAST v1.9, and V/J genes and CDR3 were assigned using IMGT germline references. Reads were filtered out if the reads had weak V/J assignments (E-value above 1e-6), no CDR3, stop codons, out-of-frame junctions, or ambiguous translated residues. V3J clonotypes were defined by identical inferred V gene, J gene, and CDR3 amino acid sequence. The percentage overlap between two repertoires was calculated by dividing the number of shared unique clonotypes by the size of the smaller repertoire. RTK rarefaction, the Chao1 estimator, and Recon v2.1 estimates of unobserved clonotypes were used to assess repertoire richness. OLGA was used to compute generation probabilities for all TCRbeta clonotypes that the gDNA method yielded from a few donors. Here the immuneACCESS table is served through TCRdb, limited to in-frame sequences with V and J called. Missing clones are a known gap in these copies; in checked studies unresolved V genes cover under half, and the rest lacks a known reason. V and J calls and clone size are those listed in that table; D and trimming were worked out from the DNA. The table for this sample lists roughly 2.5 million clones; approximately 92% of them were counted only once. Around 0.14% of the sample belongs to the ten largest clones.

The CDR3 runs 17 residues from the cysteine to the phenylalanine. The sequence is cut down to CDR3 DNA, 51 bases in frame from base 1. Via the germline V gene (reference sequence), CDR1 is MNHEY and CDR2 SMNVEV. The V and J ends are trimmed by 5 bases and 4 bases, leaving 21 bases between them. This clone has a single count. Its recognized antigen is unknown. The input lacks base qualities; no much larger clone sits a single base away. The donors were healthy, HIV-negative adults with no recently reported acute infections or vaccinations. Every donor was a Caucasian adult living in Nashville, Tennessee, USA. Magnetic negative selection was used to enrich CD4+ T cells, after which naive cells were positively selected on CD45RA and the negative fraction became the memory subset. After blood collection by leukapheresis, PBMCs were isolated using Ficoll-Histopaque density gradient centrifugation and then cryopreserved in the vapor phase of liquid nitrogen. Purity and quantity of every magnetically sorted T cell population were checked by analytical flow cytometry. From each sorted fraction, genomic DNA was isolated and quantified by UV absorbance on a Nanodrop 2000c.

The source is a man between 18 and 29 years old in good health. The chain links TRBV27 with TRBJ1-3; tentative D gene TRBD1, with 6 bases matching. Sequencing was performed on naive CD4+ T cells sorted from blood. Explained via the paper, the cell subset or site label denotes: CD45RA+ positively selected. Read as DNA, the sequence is TGTGCCAGCAGTCTATACCCCCCACAGGGCACAGGAAACACCATATATTTT. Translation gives CASSLYPPQGTGNTIYF.